The entry below describes one TCR beta chain. The data derive from a study of blood T cell repertoires in COVID-19. Study-wide context: The United States, Italy and Spain provided the acute and convalescent COVID-19 samples.

Sequencing was performed with immunoSEQ multiplex PCR; in TCRdb, only in-frame clones are kept and a portion is missing. The table records roughly 25,000 clones, 94% of them present only once. CDR3 length equals 13 residues. V was shortened by 5 bases and J by 2 bases, with 9 bases between the two germline ends. CDR1 and CDR2 (germline): SNHLY, FYNNEI. The chain uses TRBV2 and TRBJ2-5, with D possibly being TRBD2 (5 bases). Sequenced sample: peripheral blood. The receptor was derived from a woman in her forties or fifties with active COVID-19. CDR3 bases: TGTGCCAGCAGTACGACTACACAAGAGACCCAGTACTTC. This gives the protein CASSTTTQETQYF.